These T cell receptor beta chains were read from a single sample in a study of cytomegalovirus exposure and HLA in healthy donors. The protocol was immunoSEQ multiplex PCR, while the TCRdb copy is restricted to in-frame clones and leaves out a portion. The sample comprises 99,000 or so clones, about 78% of which are singletons, and around 1.3% rests with the top ten. Sequences were obtained from PBMCs. The receptors stem from a man aged 30 to 45 in good health and CMV-seronegative. CDR3s include the opening cysteine and the closing phenylalanine or tryptophan. The order of the fields is clone size, V gene, D gene, J gene, CDR3 DNA, CDR3 protein. A D gene is named only where the DNA matches it firmly. Rows may omit the clone size; those that give it use once, few, many or a size class.

>NA|TRBV6-5|TRBD1|TRBJ2-2
TGTGCCAGCAGTGTACGGACAGGATACACCGGGGAGCTGTTTTTT
CASSVRTGYTGELFF
>NA|TRBV10-3|NA|TRBJ2-5
TGTGCCATCAAGGGGCAAGAGACCCAGTACTTC
CAIKGQETQYF
>NA|TRBV5-1|NA|TRBJ2-3
TGCGCCAGCAGCTTGGGCGCTCAGGGGCCTCCAGATACGCAGTATTTT
CASSLGAQGPPDTQYF
>NA|TRBV19|NA|TRBJ2-2
TGTGCCAGTAGTATAGTTTCCTTCCAGGGCTACACCGGGGAGCTGTTTTTT
CASSIVSFQGYTGELFF
>NA|TRBV6-5|NA|TRBJ2-7
TGTGCCAGCAGTTACTGGGGCACCGGCTCCTACGAGCAGTACTTC
CASSYWGTGSYEQYF
>NA|TRBV11-3|TRBD2|TRBJ2-1
TGTGCCAGCAGTCACTGGCGGGGGTCTCGAGCCTACAATGAGCAGTTCTTC
CASSHWRGSRAYNEQFF
>NA|TRBV6-4|TRBD1|TRBJ1-4
TGTCTCCAGGGGGTGGGAGCACTGACTAATGAAAAACTGTTTTTT
CLQGVGALTNEKLFF
>NA|TRBV4-3|TRBD2|TRBJ2-3
TGCGCCAGCAGCCAAGCGAGCGGGAAAGCAGATACGCAGTATTTT
CASSQASGKADTQYF
>NA|TRBV29-1|NA|TRBJ2-2
TGCAGCGTAGACGTGGCGGCGAACACCGGGGAGCTGTTTTTT
CSVDVAANTGELFF
>NA|TRBV29-1|NA|TRBJ2-2
TGCAGCGTTGAAGTTGGCGGGACGAACACCGGGGAGCTGTTTTTT
CSVEVGGTNTGELFF
>NA|TRBV27|NA|TRBJ2-7
TGTGCCAGCAGTCCCGACAGGTCCTCCTACGAGCAGTACTTC
CASSPDRSSYEQYF
>NA|TRBV27|TRBD1|TRBJ1-2
TGTGCCAGCAGTAACCGGGACAGGGGCCGTGTGTTTGGCTACACCTTC
CASSNRDRGRVFGYTF
>NA|TRBV18|NA|TRBJ2-5
TGTGCCAGCTCACCAACTGCAACTAGTCCGTGGCAGGAGACCCAGTACTTC
CASSPTATSPWQETQYF
>NA|TRBV6-5|TRBD2|TRBJ2-7
TGTGCCAGCAGTTACACCTACCCGGGACTAGCTTACGAGCAGTACTTC
CASSYTYPGLAYEQYF
>NA|TRBV15|TRBD2|TRBJ2-5
TGTGCCACCAGCAGTGACGGGAGGGTTGTCGTTGAGACCCAGTACTTC
CATSSDGRVVVETQYF
>NA|TRBV6-5|TRBD1|TRBJ1-1
TGTGCCAGCAGTCCGCCGGGACAGGGGGCAGGAGCTTTCTTT
CASSPPGQGAGAFF
>NA|TRBV21-1|NA|TRBJ1-4
TGTGCCAGGGCGACAGGGACTAATGAAAAACTGTTTTTT
CARATGTNEKLFF
>NA|TRBV5-1|TRBD1|TRBJ1-2
TGCGCCAGCAGCTTGGCCGGGGGACAGGGGATCTATGGCTACACCTTC
CASSLAGGQGIYGYTF
>NA|TRBV5-1|TRBD1|TRBJ2-3
TGCGCCAGCAGCTTGGTAGGACAGGGGGATTTCGATACGCAGTATTTT
CASSLVGQGDFDTQYF
>NA|TRBV19|NA|TRBJ2-4
TGTGCCAGTAGCATGGGTCCGCCGCAGGGAAGGAACATTCAGTACTTC
CASSMGPPQGRNIQYF
>few|TRBV1|NA|TRBJ1-1
TGCACCAGCAGCCAACCCCAGGGTAGGAACACTGAAGCTTTCTTT
CTSSQPQGRNTEAFF